These 19 T cell receptor beta chains were all obtained from the same sample, sequenced in a study of spatial heterogeneity in lung cancer. One entry per CDR3 protein results from TCRdb running MiXCR on the 5' RACE reads. The table shows a few thousand distinct CDR3 sequences, with around 26% occurring only once. These receptors have no known antigen. Whole-study results and caveats: Tracking of tumor mutation counts was seen in expanded intratumoral alpha and beta TCR counts.

Time point given: sample taken at primary tumor resection. The sample in question was lung tumor tissue, obtained at surgery. The receptors stem from a male donor with early-stage non-small cell lung cancer.

This clonotype is labeled as medium-sized. The chain recombines TRBV5-4 with TRBJ1-2, with D possibly matching TRBD1 (5 bases). From germline, CDR1 is SGHNT and CDR2 YYREEE (reference sequence). The CDR3 runs 13 residues. Trimming removed 0 bases from V and 4 bases from J, with 7 bases in between. The CDR3 loop reads CASSLAGLYGYTF. The DNA of the CDR3 is TGTGCCAGCAGCTTGGCAGGGCTCTATGGCTACACCTTC. Full variable domain (outside the CDR3, taken from reference TRBV5-4 and TRBJ1-2): ETGVTQSPTHLIKTRGQQVTLRCSSQSGHNTVSWYQQALGQGPQFIFQYYREEENGRGNFPPRFSGLQFPNYSSELNVNALELDDSALYLCASSLAGLYGYTFGSGTRLTVV.

This clonotype was counted a single time. This rearrangement joins TRBV12-3 or TRBV12-4 to TRBJ2-1; perhaps TRBD1 as D (6 bases). This CDR3 region has 13 residues. The V end was cut by 8 bases, the J end by 3 bases, with 11 bases between. CDR3 DNA: TGTGCCAGCCACAGGGACCACTACAATGAGCAGTTCTTC. Amino acids: CASHRDHYNEQFF.

The chain combines TRBV5-1 with TRBJ2-7; maybe TRBD2 (7 bases). V lost 4 bases and J 0 bases, leaving 17 bases between the germline ends. The CDR3 sequence is 16 residues long. Per germline, CDR1 SGHRS and CDR2 YFSETQ. Here the CDR3 DNA reads TGCGCCAGCAGCCGTTTGTCCCGGGGGGCCTCCTACGAGCAGTACTTC. Its protein product is CASSRLSRGASYEQYF.

This clonotype was counted a few times. One end of the junction is discordant with germline, which a read error may explain. The rearrangement joins TRBV2 to TRBJ2-3; D is possibly TRBD2 (6 bases). Germline V gene data show CDR1 as SNHLY and CDR2 as FYNNEI. This CDR3 spans 15 amino acids. Here the CDR3 DNA reads TGTGCCAGCAGAGAAGGGGACTCCCCCACAGATACGCAGTATTTT. Residues: CASREGDSPTDTQYF.

This clonotype showed up just a few times. The chain uses TRBV5-1 and TRBJ2-2; D uncertain. From germline, CDR1 is SGHRS and CDR2 YFSETQ. This CDR3 has 14 amino acids. V was cut by 5 bases and J by 6 bases, with 14 bases left in between. CDR3 bases: TGCGCCAGCAGTGGGGTCGTTGTGTCCGGGGAGCTGTTTTTT. Its translation is CASSGVVVSGELFF.

The chain joins TRBV12-3 or TRBV12-4 to TRBJ2-2; D is ambiguous. The CDR3 is 13 amino acids. V was trimmed by 4 bases and J by 6 bases, leaving 9 bases between them. DNA of the CDR3: TGTGCCAGCAGTTATAGGGCCTCCGGGGAGCTGTTTTTT. Translated: CASSYRASGELFF.

This chain links TRBV6-1 with TRBJ2-2, with TRBD1 matching over 8 bases. The CDR3 totals 16 residues. V was clipped by 1 base and J by 6 bases; unmatched bases: 7. Per germline, CDR1 MNHNS and CDR2 SASEGT. The CDR3 DNA reads TGTGCCAGCAGTGAAGAGGGACAGGCTCACGCCGGGGAGCTGTTTTTT. This translates into CASSEEGQAHAGELFF.

By frequency in the sample, this clonotype is medium-sized. CDR3 DNA sequence: TGTGCCAGCAGCACGCATGACATCACGGAGCAGTTCTTC. Protein: CASSTHDITEQFF. This chain uses TRBV9 with TRBJ2-1, with D uncertain. Trimming took off 4 bases at V and 10 bases at J, with 15 bases between the two ends. The germline V gene has CDR1 SGDLS and CDR2 YYNGEE. This CDR3 contains 13 residues.

This clonotype was seen ten or more times. The rearrangement links TRBV25-1 to TRBJ2-5; 9 nucleotides match TRBD1. CDR3 length: 14 residues. Germline lookup yields CDR1 MGHDK and CDR2 SYGVNS. Trimming removed 1 base from V and 6 bases from J; junction bases left unmatched: 3. The CDR3 protein is CASSEWGQGQTQYF. CDR3 coding DNA: TGTGCCAGCAGTGAATGGGGACAGGGACAGACCCAGTACTTC.

The chain links TRBV19 to TRBJ2-5; D possibly corresponds to TRBD2 (5 bases). CDR1 is LNHDA and CDR2 is SQIVND in the germline V gene (reference sequence). The CDR3 runs to 15 residues. V lost 3 bases and J 5 bases, leaving 16 bases between the germline ends. The CDR3 nucleotides read TGTGCCAGTAGTATGTCACCCGCGGGCAGGGAGACCCAGTACTTC. This gives the protein CASSMSPAGRETQYF.

This clonotype was picked up a small number of times. The chain couples TRBV19 to TRBJ2-3; D is unresolved. Germline lookup yields CDR1 LNHDA and CDR2 SQIVND (reference sequence). This CDR3 is 15 amino acids long. The V and J ends lost 5 bases and 0 bases respectively, with 12 bases between them. In nucleotides, the CDR3 is TGTGCCAGTAGTTTCGCATCCCGTAGCACAGATACGCAGTATTTT. It specifies CASSFASRSTDTQYF.

The chain carries TRBV28 and TRBJ1-1; D is undetermined. CDR1 and CDR2 (germline): MDHEN, SYDVKM. Trimming took off 8 bases at V and 1 base at J, with 14 bases between the two ends. CDR3 length equals 14 residues. Written as DNA, the CDR3 is TGTGCCAGCCGCGTAGCGAGAGCGAACACTGAAGCTTTCTTT. It translates to CASRVARANTEAFF.

J is TRBJ2-1 and V is TRBV18; maybe TRBD2 (6 bases). V lost 2 bases and J 10 bases, leaving 15 bases between the germline ends. This CDR3 is 14 amino acids long. Per germline, CDR1 KGHSH and CDR2 LQKENI. CDR3 DNA sequence: TGTGCCAGCTCACCAATGGAGCGGGTGGGCGAGCAGTTCTTC. This codes for CASSPMERVGEQFF. The full variable domain, its missing parts supplied by reference TRBV18 and TRBJ2-1, is NAGVMQNPRHLVRRRGQEARLRCSPMKGHSHVYWYRQLPEEGLKFMVYLQKENIIDESGMPKERFSAEFPKEGPSILRIQQVVRGDSAAYFCASSPMERVGEQFFGPGTRLTVL.

In this sample, this clonotype is medium-sized (0.01 to 0.1%). The V gene is TRBV27, the J gene TRBJ2-3, with 14 bases identical to TRBD2. Trimming cost V 10 bases and J 6 bases; bases outside gene matches: 12. Germline values: CDR1 MNHEY, CDR2 SMNVEV (reference sequence). CDR3 length equals 16 residues. CDR3 DNA sequence: TGTGCCACCCTCCTGACTAGCGGGAGGGCCGCCGATACGCAGTATTTT. This codes for CATLLTSGRAADTQYF.

The J gene is TRBJ2-7, the V gene TRBV5-1; unclear D gene. This CDR3 spans 15 amino acids. Germline V lookup: CDR1 SGHRS, CDR2 YFSETQ. The V end was cut by 1 base, the J end by 1 base, with 12 bases between. CDR3 sequence (DNA): TGCGCCAGCAGCTTGTCTGATCCCAGGTCCTACGAGCAGTACTTC. Translation gives CASSLSDPRSYEQYF.

This clonotype is medium-sized (0.01 to 0.1%) in the sample. The junction shows a germline mismatch at one end, possibly a read error. The chain combines TRBV7-7 with TRBJ2-5; D is unresolved. This CDR3 is built from 13 residues. Germline CDR1 SSHAT, CDR2 FNYEAQ (reference sequence). The CDR3 sequence is CASSTTGQETQYF. CDR3 DNA sequence: TGTGCTAGCAGCACCACCGGCCAAGAGACCCAGTACTTC.

This clonotype was recorded many times. The rearrangement uses TRBV27 and TRBJ2-3, with 7 bases aligning to TRBD1. This CDR3 is built from 15 residues. V was clipped by 2 bases and J by 5 bases; unmatched bases: 7. Germline-derived CDR1 and CDR2 are MNHEY and SMNVEV (reference sequence). The CDR3 DNA reads as TGTGCCAGCAGTTTACGGACAGGTCTTTTAGATACGCAGTATTTT. It yields the protein CASSLRTGLLDTQYF.

In its sample, this clonotype is medium-sized. This chain joins TRBV29-1 and TRBJ2-7; 14 bases are shared with TRBD2. V was pared by 3 bases and J by 0 bases, with 7 bases of the junction left unmatched. This CDR3 spans 17 amino acids. Germline V gene sequence: CDR1 SQVTM, CDR2 ANQGSEA. CDR3 amino acids: CSVDGTSGSLSSYEQYF. CDR3 coding DNA: TGCAGCGTTGACGGGACTAGCGGGAGTCTCAGCTCCTACGAGCAGTACTTC.

This clonotype occurred a few times. The V and J genes are TRBV20-1 and TRBJ2-7, with 14 bases identical to TRBD2. The J segment lost 3 bases and the V segment lost 3 bases, leaving 16 bases of the junction unmatched. Germline V gene data show CDR1 as DFQATT and CDR2 as SNEGSKA (reference sequence). The CDR3 consists of 19 residues. CDR3 sequence reads: CSARARGTGTSGSLYEQYF. The DNA of the CDR3 is TGCAGTGCTAGGGCTCGGGGGACAGGGACTAGCGGGAGTCTCTACGAGCAGTACTTC.